This T cell receptor (beta chain) was recorded in a study of spatial heterogeneity in lung cancer. Time point reported: sample taken at primary tumor resection. Unsorted samples of tumor, nontumor lung or frozen PBMC had their whole RNA sequenced. Samples were obtained from roughly 65 donors, all untreated early-stage non-small cell lung cancer patients. TCRdb used MiXCR to reprocess the 5' RACE reads, holding one entry per CDR3 protein. The table has 25,000 or so distinct CDR3 sequences, about 8.8% seen once. CDR1 DFQATT and CDR2 SNEGSKA come from the germline V gene (reference sequence). V was cut by 0 bases and J by 4 bases, with 12 bases left in between. The CDR3 is 14 residues long.

The V call is TRBV20-1, the J call TRBJ1-1; D perhaps matches TRBD1 (5 bases). Sequenced here: PBMCs, sampled at surgery. This TCR was recovered from a female donor with early-stage non-small cell lung cancer. The DNA for the CDR3 is TGCAGTGCTAGAGATCACACAGGCCTCACTGAAGCTTTCTTT. Translation: CSARDHTGLTEAFF.